This T cell receptor (beta chain) was sequenced in a study of cytomegalovirus exposure and HLA in healthy donors. Study overall: Among several hundred genotyped donors, approximately 80% fell in the Caucasian-associated ancestry cluster. Regarding the study as a whole: The authors later found HLA-associated TCR beta chains more clonally expanded than equally common others. It was only CMV serostatus that was available as immune exposure information.

The PCR employed 60 Vbeta primers together with 13 Jbeta primers. Sequencing was performed with immunoSEQ multiplex PCR; in TCRdb, only in-frame clones are kept and a portion is missing. The table gives some 110,000 clones; the top ten clones make up about 2.3% of it. Per the germline V gene, CDR1 is SEHNR and CDR2 is FQNEAQ (reference sequence). CDR3 length: 14 residues. V lost 1 base to trimming and J lost 6 bases, with 9 bases between them. Regarding this clone: Antigen specificity is unknown.

The sequenced sample consisted of PBMCs. The sequence derives from a man aged 40-49 years in good health and CMV-seronegative. This chain uses TRBV7-9 with TRBJ2-2, with a weak D call TRBD1 (5 bases). CDR3 in DNA: TGTGCCAGCAGCTTAGTAGGGGTCCCCGGGGAGCTGTTTTTT. Protein sequence: CASSLVGVPGELFF.